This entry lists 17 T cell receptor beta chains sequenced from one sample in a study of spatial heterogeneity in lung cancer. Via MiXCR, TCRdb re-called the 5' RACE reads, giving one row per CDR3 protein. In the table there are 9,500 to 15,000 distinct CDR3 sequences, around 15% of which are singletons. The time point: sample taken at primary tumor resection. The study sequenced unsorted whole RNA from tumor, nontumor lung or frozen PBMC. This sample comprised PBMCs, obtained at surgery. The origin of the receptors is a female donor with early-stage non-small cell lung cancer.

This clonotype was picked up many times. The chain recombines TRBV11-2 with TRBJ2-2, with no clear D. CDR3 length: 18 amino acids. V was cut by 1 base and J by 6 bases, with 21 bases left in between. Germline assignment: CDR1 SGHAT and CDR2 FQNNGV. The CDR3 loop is CASSLVLSRATGAGELFF. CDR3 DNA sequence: TGTGCCAGCAGCTTAGTTCTTTCTCGGGCAACTGGGGCCGGGGAGCTGTTTTTT.

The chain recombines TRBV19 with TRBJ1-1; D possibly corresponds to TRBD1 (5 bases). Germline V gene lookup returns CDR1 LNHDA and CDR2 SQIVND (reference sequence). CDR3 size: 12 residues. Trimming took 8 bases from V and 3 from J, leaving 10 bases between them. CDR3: CASAQGYTEAFF. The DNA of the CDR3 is TGTGCCAGTGCGCAGGGTTACACTGAAGCTTTCTTT.

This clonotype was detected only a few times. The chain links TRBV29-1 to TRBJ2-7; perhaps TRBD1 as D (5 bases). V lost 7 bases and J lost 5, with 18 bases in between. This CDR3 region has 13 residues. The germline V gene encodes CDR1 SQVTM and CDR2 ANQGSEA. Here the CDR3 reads CSALPPQGDEQYF. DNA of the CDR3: TGCAGCGCCCTACCCCCCCAGGGTGACGAGCAGTACTTC.

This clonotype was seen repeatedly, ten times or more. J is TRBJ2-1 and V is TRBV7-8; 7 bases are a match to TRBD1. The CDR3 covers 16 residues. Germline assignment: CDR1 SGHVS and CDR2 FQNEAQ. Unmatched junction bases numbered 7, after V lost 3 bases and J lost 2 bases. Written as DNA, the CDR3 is TGTGCCAGCAGCTTCCTAGGGGGCACCGCCTACAATGAGCAGTTCTTC. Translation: CASSFLGGTAYNEQFF.

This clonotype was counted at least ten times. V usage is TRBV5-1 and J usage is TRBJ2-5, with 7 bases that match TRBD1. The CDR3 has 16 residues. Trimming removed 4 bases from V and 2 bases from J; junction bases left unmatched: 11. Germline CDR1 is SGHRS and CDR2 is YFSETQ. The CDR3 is CASSLRQGVRQETQYF. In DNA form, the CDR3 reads TGCGCCAGCAGCCTCCGACAGGGAGTGCGGCAAGAGACCCAGTACTTC.

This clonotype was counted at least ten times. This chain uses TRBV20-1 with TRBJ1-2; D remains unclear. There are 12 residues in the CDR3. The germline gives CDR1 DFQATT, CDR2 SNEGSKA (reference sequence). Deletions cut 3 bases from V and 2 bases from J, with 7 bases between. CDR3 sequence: CSARTGNYGYTF. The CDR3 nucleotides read TGCAGTGCTAGGACCGGGAACTATGGCTACACCTTC.

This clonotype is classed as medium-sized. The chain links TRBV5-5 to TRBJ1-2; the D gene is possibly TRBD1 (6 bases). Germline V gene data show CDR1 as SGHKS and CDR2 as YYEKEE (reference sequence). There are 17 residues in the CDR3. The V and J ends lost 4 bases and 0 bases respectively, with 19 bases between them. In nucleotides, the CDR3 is TGTGCCAGCAGCCCGTTGCGGGGGCAGGTCTCTAACTATGGCTACACCTTC. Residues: CASSPLRGQVSNYGYTF.

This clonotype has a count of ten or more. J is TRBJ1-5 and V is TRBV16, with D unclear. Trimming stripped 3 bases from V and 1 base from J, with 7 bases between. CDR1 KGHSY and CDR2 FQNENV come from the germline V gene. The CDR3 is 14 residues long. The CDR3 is CASSHSRSNQPQHF. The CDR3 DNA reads TGTGCCAGCAGCCATAGTAGGAGCAATCAGCCCCAGCATTTT.

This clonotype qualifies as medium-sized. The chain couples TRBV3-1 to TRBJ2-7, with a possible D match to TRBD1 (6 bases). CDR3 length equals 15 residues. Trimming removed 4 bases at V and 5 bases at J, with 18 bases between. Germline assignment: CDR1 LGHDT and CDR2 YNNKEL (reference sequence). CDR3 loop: CASSPMRGRFDEQYF. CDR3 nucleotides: TGTGCCAGCAGCCCGATGAGGGGGAGATTTGACGAGCAGTACTTC.

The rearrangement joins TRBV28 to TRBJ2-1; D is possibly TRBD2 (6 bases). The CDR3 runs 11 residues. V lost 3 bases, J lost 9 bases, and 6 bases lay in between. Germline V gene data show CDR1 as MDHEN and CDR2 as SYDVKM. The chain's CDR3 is CASSLRGEQFF. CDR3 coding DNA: TGTGCCAGCAGTTTGCGGGGTGAGCAGTTCTTC. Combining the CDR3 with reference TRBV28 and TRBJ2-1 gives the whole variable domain DVKVTQSSRYLVKRTGEKVFLECVQDMDHENMFWYRQDPGLGLRLIYFSYDVKMKEKGDIPEGYSVSREKKERFSLILESASTNQTSMYLCASSLRGEQFFGPGTRLTVL.

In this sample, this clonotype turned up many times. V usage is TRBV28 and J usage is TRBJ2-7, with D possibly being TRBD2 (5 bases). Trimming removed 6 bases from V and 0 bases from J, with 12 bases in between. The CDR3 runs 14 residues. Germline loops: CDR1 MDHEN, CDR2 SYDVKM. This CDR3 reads CASRRAGLSYEQYF. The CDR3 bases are TGTGCCAGCAGAAGGGCAGGACTCTCCTACGAGCAGTACTTC.

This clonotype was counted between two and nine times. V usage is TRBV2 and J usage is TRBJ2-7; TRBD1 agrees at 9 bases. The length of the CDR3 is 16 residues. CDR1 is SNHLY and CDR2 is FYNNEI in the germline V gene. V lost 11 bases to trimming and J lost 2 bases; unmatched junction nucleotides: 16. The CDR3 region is CALQDSPGTGTYEQYF. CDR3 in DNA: TGTGCCTTACAGGATAGTCCCGGGACAGGGACCTACGAGCAGTACTTC.

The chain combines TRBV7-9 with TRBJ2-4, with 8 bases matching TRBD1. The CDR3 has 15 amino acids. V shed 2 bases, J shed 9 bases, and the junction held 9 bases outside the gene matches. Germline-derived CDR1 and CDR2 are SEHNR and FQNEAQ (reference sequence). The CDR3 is CASSLNWQGASIQYF. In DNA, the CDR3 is TGTGCCAGCAGCTTAAATTGGCAGGGGGCAAGCATTCAGTACTTC.

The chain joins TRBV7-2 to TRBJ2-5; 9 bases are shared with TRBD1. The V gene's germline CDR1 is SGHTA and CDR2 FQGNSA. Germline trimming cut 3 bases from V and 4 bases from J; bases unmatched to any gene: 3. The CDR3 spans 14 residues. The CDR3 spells CASSFDRGIETQYF. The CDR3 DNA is TGTGCCAGCAGCTTCGACAGGGGGATAGAGACCCAGTACTTC.

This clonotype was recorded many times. The CDR3 DNA reads as TGTGCCAGCACGGTCGGAGTTGGGGCCAATGAGCAGTTCTTC. This translates into CASTVGVGANEQFF. The chain carries TRBV2 and TRBJ2-1; the D gene is possibly TRBD1 (5 bases). The V gene lost 7 bases and the J gene lost 6 bases, with 16 bases spanning the gap. The CDR3 covers 14 residues. CDR1 and CDR2 (germline): SNHLY, FYNNEI.

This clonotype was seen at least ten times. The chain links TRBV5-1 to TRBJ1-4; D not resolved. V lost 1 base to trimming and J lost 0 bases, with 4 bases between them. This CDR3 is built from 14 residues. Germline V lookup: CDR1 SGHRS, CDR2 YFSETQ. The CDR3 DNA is TGCGCCAGCAGCTTGCACACAACTAATGAAAAACTGTTTTTT. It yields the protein CASSLHTTNEKLFF.

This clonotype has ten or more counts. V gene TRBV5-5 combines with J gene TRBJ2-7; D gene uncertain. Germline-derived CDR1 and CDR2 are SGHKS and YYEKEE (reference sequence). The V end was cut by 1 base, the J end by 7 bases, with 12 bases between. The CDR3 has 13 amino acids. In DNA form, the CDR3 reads TGTGCCAGCAGCTTGTCAGTGAGTTGGGAGCAGTACTTC. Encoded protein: CASSLSVSWEQYF. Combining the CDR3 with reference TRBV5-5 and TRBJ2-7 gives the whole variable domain DAGVTQSPTHLIKTRGQQVTLRCSPISGHKSVSWYQQVLGQGPQFIFQYYEKEERGRGNFPDRFSARQFPNYSSELNVNALLLGDSALYLCASSLSVSWEQYFGPGTRLTVT.